This TCR beta chain was observed in a study of blood T cell repertoires in COVID-19. For the study at large: Acute and convalescent COVID-19 specimens originated in the United States, Italy and Spain. Sources were T cells, B-cell-depleted T cells, or PBMCs; the material itself was cDNA or gDNA.

Germline V CDR1 and CDR2: SGHKS, YYEKEE (reference sequence). CDR3 length equals 14 residues. The ends were cut back, 0 bases at V and 4 bases at J, with 7 bases in the middle. Original processing methods: Estimation of nucleated cell counts was performed using reference gene primer amplification. TCRdb's copy holds only in-frame clones and misses some; the assay was immunoSEQ multiplex PCR. V and J calls and clone size follow that table, whereas D and trimming were derived from the DNA. The sample includes tens of thousands of clones, roughly 87% of them seen just once. This receptor was taken from a woman aged 45-60 years with acute or convalescent COVID-19. The sequenced material came from peripheral blood. The chain carries TRBV5-5 and TRBJ1-4; the D gene is possibly TRBD1 (5 bases). The CDR3 DNA is TGTGCCAGCAGCTTGGCAGGGATTAATGAAAAACTGTTTTTT. Its translation: CASSLAGINEKLFF.